This T cell receptor beta chain was retrieved from a study of blood T cell repertoires in COVID-19. In the study overall: Samples taken during acute and convalescent COVID-19 were collected in the United States, Italy and Spain. PBMCs, B-cell-depleted T cells, or T cells provided the cDNA or gDNA that made up the material.

As originally analysed: From reference gene primer amplification, estimates of nucleated cell counts were derived. Sequencing was performed with immunoSEQ multiplex PCR; in TCRdb, only in-frame clones are kept and a portion is missing. The V and J calls and clone size come from that table; D and trimming were worked out from the DNA. The table includes around 150,000 clones, more than 75% detected once. The sequenced sample was peripheral blood. The TCR was taken from a man between 65 and 85 years old with acute or convalescent COVID-19.

The CDR3 region has the DNA TGTGCCAGCAGTTCGGGACAGGGGGCAAGCGATGAGCAGTTCTTC. Translation gives CASSSGQGASDEQFF. The chain carries TRBV3-1 (or the pseudogene TRBV3-2) and TRBJ2-1; the match to TRBD1 covers 12 bases. Germline V gives CDR1 LGHDT, CDR2 YNNKEL (reference sequence). Trimming cost V 6 bases and J 8 bases; bases outside gene matches: 8. CDR3 length: 15 amino acids.